Shown below are 2 T cell receptor beta chains from a single sample sequenced in a study of CD8+CD57+ T cells in acquired aplastic anemia. Both TCR beta VDJ combination and CDR3 sequence profiling were carried out. Genomic DNA was the template for this profiling. Each CDR3 protein gets one entry after TCRdb re-called the reads with MiXCR. The repertoire holds 190,000 or so distinct CDR3 sequences, with 60% to 65% as singletons. Sequenced: sorted CD4+, CD8+, or CD8+CD57+ T cells (not recorded which) from PBMCs. The receptors shown here come from a human donor in good health.

Worth noting for this clonotype: A much more abundant neighbour one base away suggests this may be a read error. The rearrangement links TRBV4-1 to TRBJ2-1; D is possibly TRBD1 or TRBD2 (5 bases each). The CDR3 sequence is 14 residues long. Between the trimmed V and J ends, which lost 3 bases and 6 bases, there was a span of 12 bases. CDR1 and CDR2 from the germline V gene are MGHRA and YSYEKL. The CDR3: CASSQGTMGNEQFF. CDR3 nucleotide sequence: TGCGCCAGCAGCCAGGGGACGATGGGCAATGAGCAGTTCTTC.

The CDR3 bases are TGCAGTGCTTCCAGGGCCCTCTCTGGAAACACCATATATTTT. It specifies CSASRALSGNTIYF. The genes are TRBV20-1 and TRBJ1-3; tentative D call: TRBD1 (5 bases). V was shortened by 5 bases and J by 0 bases, with 11 bases between the two germline ends. Germline assignment: CDR1 DFQATT and CDR2 SNEGSKA (reference sequence). The CDR3 runs to 14 residues.